A single sample is the source of the 14 T cell receptor beta chains below, sequenced in a study of graft-versus-host responses after intestinal transplantation (dated by TCRdb to the early 2020s). Libraries came from the immunoSEQ multiplex PCR assay. As stored in TCRdb, this immuneACCESS dataset retains in-frame rearrangements with V and J assigned. A fraction of the clones does not appear; measured against another copy, unresolved V genes explain less than half of the discrepancy, and the remainder lacks a known reason. The sample table lists 40,000 to 45,000 clones, roughly 89% of them with a count of one. Clones ranked in the top ten supply over 2% of the sample. This sample comprised PBMCs, obtained approximately 320 days after intestinal transplant. Receptor source: a human patient who received an intestinal transplant, so some T cells may come from the graft donor.

The chain couples TRBV2 to TRBJ2-1, with D perhaps being TRBD1 or TRBD2 (5 bases each). Trimming shortened V by 5 bases and J by 9 bases, and 14 bases separated the two germline ends. Germline V CDR1 and CDR2: SNHLY, FYNNEI. The CDR3 consists of 13 residues. CDR3 coding DNA: TGTGCCAGCAGTTCAGAGGGTGGGGGTGAGCAGTTCTTC. Translating gives CASSSEGGGEQFF.

This chain connects TRBV5-1 to TRBJ2-3; 11 nucleotides match TRBD2. CDR3 length: 18 residues. From germline, CDR1 is SGHRS and CDR2 YFSETQ. The ends lost 2 bases at V and 2 bases at J; junction bases unmatched: 10. CDR3 amino acids: CASSLTLGLAGTTDTQYF. CDR3 in DNA: TGCGCCAGCAGCTTAACATTAGGACTAGCGGGTACCACAGATACGCAGTATTTT.

CDR3 sequence: CASGKGGENIQYF. Written as DNA, the CDR3 is TGTGCCAGCGGCAAGGGGGGGGAAAACATTCAGTACTTC. The V call is TRBV5-5, the J call TRBJ2-4, with D possibly being TRBD2 (7 bases). Trimming cost V 7 bases and J 5 bases, with 13 bases left between them. From germline, CDR1 is SGHKS and CDR2 YYEKEE (reference sequence). The CDR3 consists of 13 residues.

The genes are TRBV7-3 and TRBJ2-3, with unresolved D. This CDR3 spans 13 amino acids. V shed 5 bases and J shed 1 base, with 7 bases lying between them. Looked up from germline, CDR1 is SGHTA and CDR2 is FQGTGA. The CDR3 protein is CASSPARTDTQYF. The DNA for the CDR3 is TGTGCCAGCAGCCCGGCCCGCACAGATACGCAGTATTTT.

This clone was recorded once. The chain recombines TRBV5-6 with TRBJ2-1; tentative D call: TRBD2 (6 bases). Trimming stripped 5 bases from V and 2 bases from J, with 14 bases between. CDR3 length: 15 residues. CDR1 and CDR2 (germline): SGHDT, YYEEEE. The CDR3 sequence is CASRPAGWAYNEQFF. The CDR3 nucleotides read TGTGCCAGCAGGCCCGCGGGATGGGCCTACAATGAGCAGTTCTTC.

The chain has TRBV28 and TRBJ1-6, with D perhaps matching TRBD1 (6 bases). The length of the CDR3 is 16 residues. CDR1 is MDHEN and CDR2 is SYDVKM in the germline V gene. V gave up 1 base and J gave up 1 base, with 8 bases separating them. CDR3 sequence: CASSLSGASYNSPLHF. DNA for the CDR3: TGTGCCAGCAGTTTATCGGGGGCATCCTATAATTCACCCCTCCACTTT.

The chain joins TRBV4-1 to TRBJ2-2, with a tentative D call TRBD2 (7 bases). Germline CDR1 is MGHRA and CDR2 is YSYEKL. V was cut by 4 bases and J by 5 bases, with 20 bases left in between. The CDR3 spans 17 residues. CDR3 sequence: CASSPQGGGVTTGELFF. The DNA of the CDR3 is TGCGCCAGCAGCCCACAGGGCGGGGGAGTAACAACCGGGGAGCTGTTTTTT.

The chain couples TRBV2 to TRBJ2-3; D might be TRBD2 (5 bases). V lost 4 bases and J 1 base, leaving 9 bases between the germline ends. The CDR3 has 14 amino acids. Per germline, CDR1 SNHLY and CDR2 FYNNEI. The CDR3: CASSGGGGTDTQYF. The CDR3 DNA follows: TGTGCCAGCAGTGGAGGAGGTGGCACAGATACGCAGTATTTT.

V gene TRBV28 combines with J gene TRBJ2-7; 9 nucleotides line up with TRBD2. J lost 4 bases, V lost 8 bases, and 15 bases had no gene match. The CDR3 is made up of 16 amino acids. CDR1 MDHEN and CDR2 SYDVKM come from the germline V gene. The CDR3 protein is CASGIRAGGRSYEQYF. The CDR3 nucleotides read TGTGCCAGCGGGATCCGAGCGGGAGGCCGATCATACGAGCAGTACTTC.

The chain carries TRBV19 and TRBJ1-5; D may be TRBD1 (5 bases). V gave up 2 bases and J gave up 7 bases, with 18 bases separating them. The CDR3 is 16 residues long. The germline gives CDR1 LNHDA, CDR2 SQIVND (reference sequence). DNA for the CDR3: TGTGCCAGTAGTATAACAGTCGGGGCGTATGGGCAGCCCCAGCATTTT. This encodes CASSITVGAYGQPQHF.

The CDR3 DNA is TGTGCCAGTAGGCGGGGCACAGGGGGGTCATGGCCCGGGGAGCTGTTTTTT. Its protein product is CASRRGTGGSWPGELFF. J is TRBJ2-2 and V is TRBV19; 8 bases fit TRBD1. This CDR3 is built from 17 residues. V lost 6 bases to trimming and J lost 6 bases; unmatched junction nucleotides: 15. CDR1 is LNHDA and CDR2 is SQIVND in the germline V gene (reference sequence).

The chain carries TRBV5-4 and TRBJ1-2; a weak D match, TRBD1 (6 bases). The CDR3 runs 14 residues. Germline-derived CDR1 and CDR2 are SGHNT and YYREEE (reference sequence). Trimming shortened V by 5 bases and J by 2 bases, and 13 bases separated the two germline ends. The CDR3 DNA follows: TGTGCCAGCAGTACCCCCACAGGGAACTATGGCTACACCTTC. It specifies CASSTPTGNYGYTF.

The chain employs TRBV18 and TRBJ1-5, with 8 bases matching TRBD1. The CDR3 sequence is 16 residues long. Trimming took 4 bases from V and 6 from J; bases not matched to a gene: 11. The germline gives CDR1 KGHSH, CDR2 LQKENI. Here the CDR3 DNA reads TGTGCCAGCTCACGAGTCCCCGGACAGGGCGGTCAGCCCCAGCATTTT. Translation gives CASSRVPGQGGQPQHF. Complete variable domain (other parts from reference TRBV18 and TRBJ1-5): NAGVMQNPRHLVRRRGQEARLRCSPMKGHSHVYWYRQLPEEGLKFMVYLQKENIIDESGMPKERFSAEFPKEGPSILRIQQVVRGDSAAYFCASSRVPGQGGQPQHFGDGTRLSIL.

The chain has TRBV29-1 and TRBJ1-1; D gene ambiguous. Trimming shortened V by 4 bases and J by 0 bases, and 9 bases separated the two germline ends. Germline V gene lookup returns CDR1 SQVTM and CDR2 ANQGSEA. The CDR3 is 13 amino acids. CDR3 in amino acids: CSVGNRMNTEAFF. CDR3 bases: TGCAGCGTTGGTAATCGGATGAACACTGAAGCTTTCTTT.